The following is a T cell receptor beta chain sequence with its context. Its matching antigen is unknown. Noted treatment: oral pan-JAK inhibitor, 5-10 mg twice daily. Peripheral blood and lesional scalp punch biopsies came from alopecia areata patients. Sequencing templates came from extracted RNA that was reverse transcribed into cDNA. TCRdb's table, derived via immunoSEQ multiplex PCR, lists solely in-frame clones and lacks some. The sample has about 210,000 clones, more than 45% seen once; the top ten hold 1.6%. The data originate from a study of CD8+ T cells in alopecia areata. Overall study context: Those patients who were treated received oral tofacitinib, which was given at 5 to 10 mg twice daily for moderate-to-severe alopecia areata.

Study results and caveats: Persistence in scalp and blood during tofacitinib was observed for many expanded lesional clones.

The TCR sequence derives from a human donor with alopecia areata. The material sequenced was CD4+ T cells sorted from blood, taken at week 4, from a patient treated with tofacitinib.

The CDR3 DNA is TGTGCCTGGAAGAAGGGACAGGGAAGAGATGAAAAACTGTTTTTT. This translates into CAWKKGQGRDEKLFF. The chain is built from TRBV30 and TRBJ1-4; 9 nucleotides agree with TRBD1. J was trimmed by 6 bases and V by 4 bases; bases with no gene match: 9. This CDR3 is built from 15 residues. Germline lookup yields CDR1 GTSNPN and CDR2 SVGIG (reference sequence).